This is a list of T cell receptor beta chains from one sample in a study of metastatic and nonmetastatic thyroid tumors. TCRdb recomputed clones from the PCR reads via MiXCR. The sample consists of 30,000 to 50,000 clones, approximately 12% of them appearing once. The sequenced sample consisted of blood. The receptors here all came from a female donor with papillary thyroid cancer or a benign thyroid nodule (not recorded which). Some clones in this sample may be carry-over from other donors' samples. Each CDR3 is given with its conserved first and last residue. D genes are given only for firm matches. Size is omitted from some rows. Given values are once, few, many or a class for expanded clones.

CDR3 DNA,CDR3 protein,J gene,CDR3 length,D gene,clone size,V gene
TGTGCCAGCAGTCATCGAGGGACCAGCACAGATACGCAGTATTTT,CASSHRGTSTDTQYF,TRBJ2-3,15,NA,few,TRBV6-5
TGTGCCACCAGTTCCTCCACGGGGGACCACGAGCAGTACTTC,CATSSSTGDHEQYF,TRBJ2-7,14,NA,NA,TRBV24-1
TGTGCCAGCAGTGCCGGAATACTGTACTATGGCTACACCTTC,CASSAGILYYGYTF,TRBJ1-2,14,NA,many,TRBV28
TGTGCCAGCAGCCCGGGACAGGTTAATTCACCCCTCCACTTT,CASSPGQVNSPLHF,TRBJ1-6,14,TRBD1,many,TRBV11-2
TGTGCCAGCAGTGATCCCAATCGACCTGGGCTGGGACAGTTCTTC,CASSDPNRPGLGQFF,TRBJ2-1,15,NA,many,TRBV25-1
TGTGTCAGCAGTGAGATAGTGGGTGGAACCGGGGAGCTGTTTTTT,CVSSEIVGGTGELFF,TRBJ2-2,15,NA,NA,TRBV2
TGCGCCAGCAGCTTGGATAGCGGGACCGAGACCGGGGAGCTGTTTTTT,CASSLDSGTETGELFF,TRBJ2-2,16,TRBD2,many,TRBV5-1
TGTGCCACCAGCAGGGCCCGGTATTACAATGAGCAGTTCTTC,CATSRARYYNEQFF,TRBJ2-1,14,NA,NA,TRBV15
TGTGCCAGTAGTAGAGCTTACTCCTACGAGCAGTACTTC,CASSRAYSYEQYF,TRBJ2-7,13,NA,many,TRBV19
TGCAGTGCTAAAAGCGGGAGTTTCAACAATGAGCAGTTCTTC,CSAKSGSFNNEQFF,TRBJ2-1,14,TRBD2,NA,TRBV20-1
TGTGCTAGTGGTTCCTCGGCGGCTGGGGAGCAGTTCTTC,CASGSSAAGEQFF,TRBJ2-1,13,NA,many,TRBV12-5
TGTGCCAGCAGCTTAGTCGGGGGGGCCGGCGTTTCCAATGAGCAGTTCTTC,CASSLVGGAGVSNEQFF,TRBJ2-1,17,TRBD2,many,TRBV11-2
TGTGCCAGCAGCTTAAATCCGAGTGGTCTATTAACTAGCGCTTACAATGAGCAGTTCTTC,CASSLNPSGLLTSAYNEQFF,TRBJ2-1,20,TRBD2,few,TRBV11-2
TGTGCCAGCAGTGAGACAAGCAAAAGGGGTGAAGCTTTCTTT,CASSETSKRGEAFF,TRBJ1-1,14,NA,many,TRBV2
TGTGCCAGCAGCTTCAATTTTGGGGTTAGCGAGCAGTACTTC,CASSFNFGVSEQYF,TRBJ2-7,14,NA,NA,TRBV11-2
TGCGCCAGCAGGTCCCTCGCGGGGCGAGACACTGAAGCTTTCTTT,CASRSLAGRDTEAFF,TRBJ1-1,15,NA,many,TRBV10-2
TGTGCCAGCAGCCGTACCCACACCGGGGAGCTGTTTTTT,CASSRTHTGELFF,TRBJ2-2,13,NA,many,TRBV7-6
TGTGCCACCAGTGACCCATTACAGGGTTATTACAATGAGCAGTTCTTC,CATSDPLQGYYNEQFF,TRBJ2-1,16,NA,many,TRBV24-1
TGTGCCAGCAGTTCCCGGACGGCGGGACCAGCGGGAGGGCCGAGGGAGCAGTACTTC,CASSSRTAGPAGGPREQYF,TRBJ2-7,19,TRBD2,many,TRBV27
TGTGCTAGTGGTTTGGTACGGAGCACCCGAAACACTGAAGCTTTCTTT,CASGLVRSTRNTEAFF,TRBJ1-1,16,NA,many,TRBV12-5
TGTGCCAGCTCACCTGCCCAGAGCTCCTACGAGCAGTACTTC,CASSPAQSSYEQYF,TRBJ2-7,14,NA,many,TRBV18
TGTGCCAGTAAGAGGTGGGGTCCCGAGAACACTGAAGCTTTCTTT,CASKRWGPENTEAFF,TRBJ1-1,15,NA,many,TRBV14
TGTGCCAGCAGCCGACAGGGAGAGAATGAGCAGTTCTTC,CASSRQGENEQFF,TRBJ2-1,13,TRBD1,many,TRBV3-1
TGTGCCAGCAGCTTGGACGGCGGGGGCTACTATGGCTACACCTTC,CASSLDGGGYYGYTF,TRBJ1-2,15,NA,medium-sized,TRBV6-1
TGTGCCAGCATCCTTCCTCTACCGGGACAGGGGGCGCGGGAGCAGTTCTTC,CASILPLPGQGAREQFF,TRBJ2-1,17,TRBD1,few,TRBV28
TGTGCCAGCAGTTTAGTAGCCCTAGGATCCTACGAGCAGTACTTC,CASSLVALGSYEQYF,TRBJ2-7,15,NA,many,TRBV28
TGTGCCAGCAGTCCGGGACAGGTGACAGGAGGGGCCAACGTCCTGACTTTC,CASSPGQVTGGANVLTF,TRBJ2-6,17,TRBD1,NA,TRBV6-1
TGTGCCAGCAGCCGAGAGACAGGGGGGTACCAAGAGACCCAGTACTTC,CASSRETGGYQETQYF,TRBJ2-5,16,TRBD1,many,TRBV6-1
TGCGCCAGCAGTCTGGACCAGCCCGACACCGGGGAGCTGTTTTTT,CASSLDQPDTGELFF,TRBJ2-2,15,NA,NA,TRBV5-1
TGTGCCAGCAGCTTAAGGAGGGGGCACCCGAACACCGGGGAGCTGTTTTTT,CASSLRRGHPNTGELFF,TRBJ2-2,17,NA,many,TRBV9
TGCGCCAGCAGCTTAGAGGTCCCTGGGTACGAGCAGTACTTC,CASSLEVPGYEQYF,TRBJ2-7,14,NA,many,TRBV5-1
TGCGCCAGCAGCTTGGGGTCAGGGGGCCTCTACAATGAGCAGTTCTTC,CASSLGSGGLYNEQFF,TRBJ2-1,16,TRBD1,many,TRBV5-1
TGTGCCAGCAGCTTAGCCTCGACTTCCTACAATGAGCAGTTCTTC,CASSLASTSYNEQFF,TRBJ2-1,15,NA,many,TRBV7-6
TGTGCCACCGAGCGGTACAATGAGCAGTTCTTC,CATERYNEQFF,TRBJ2-1,11,NA,many,TRBV27
TGTGCCAGCAGTTACCCCTCGGGACTAGCGGGATCGGAGGGCTCCTACGAGCAGTACTTC,CASSYPSGLAGSEGSYEQYF,TRBJ2-7,20,TRBD2,many,TRBV6-2/TRBV6-3
TGTGCCAGCAGCTTAGGACTAGCGGAGAGGTACGAGCAGTACTTC,CASSLGLAERYEQYF,TRBJ2-7,15,TRBD2,many,TRBV7-2
TGTGCCAGCAGCCGGGACTCCCACAGGATTGAGCAGTACTTC,CASSRDSHRIEQYF,TRBJ2-7,14,NA,many,TRBV2
TGTGCCAGCAGCGTCGTTACACGTACTAGCACAGATACGCAGTATTTT,CASSVVTRTSTDTQYF,TRBJ2-3,16,NA,NA,TRBV4-2
TGTGCCAGCAGTATACGGACGAGGGACCGCTACGAGCAGTACTTC,CASSIRTRDRYEQYF,TRBJ2-7,15,NA,medium-sized,TRBV6-1
TGCGCCAGCAGCCAAGATCCCGACAGCGCATCCAGGAGGTACGAGCAGTACTTC,CASSQDPDSASRRYEQYF,TRBJ2-7,18,NA,many,TRBV4-1
TGTGCCAGCAGCCCCGGTACTACAGGGCGGAATGAGCAGTTCTTC,CASSPGTTGRNEQFF,TRBJ2-1,15,NA,many,TRBV11-1
TGCGCCAGCAGCCGCGACAGGGGGCAAGAGACCCAGTACTTC,CASSRDRGQETQYF,TRBJ2-5,14,TRBD1,many,TRBV5-1
TGTGCCAGCAGCGTCCGTGGGAACACCGGGGAGCTGTTTTTT,CASSVRGNTGELFF,TRBJ2-2,14,NA,NA,TRBV3-1
TGTGCCAGCAGCCTACGCGGAGCCAACGAGCAGTACTTC,CASSLRGANEQYF,TRBJ2-7,13,NA,NA,TRBV6-1